A selection of T cell receptor beta chains follows, all from one sample in a study of blood T cells in healthy people across ages. TCRdb used MiXCR to reprocess the 5' RACE reads, holding one entry per CDR3 protein. The table shows hundreds of thousands of distinct CDR3 sequences, with 25% to 30% occurring only once. The source material was blood. The receptors come from a woman of 80 years or more in good health. CDR3s include the opening cysteine and the closing phenylalanine or tryptophan. The D gene is left open where the match is weak. Clone size is given for some rows only: seen once, a few or many times, or a class if the clone is expanded.

V gene,clone size,J gene,D gene,CDR3 protein
TRBV5-1,many,TRBJ2-3,TRBD2,CASSPQVAGGPATQYF
TRBV5-1,many,TRBJ1-2,-,CASSLNSPGSGYTF
TRBV7-2,many,TRBJ1-2,-,CASSSRTGENYGYTF
TRBV30,-,TRBJ1-2,TRBD1,CAWRRDRGKGLGYTF
TRBV2,-,TRBJ1-6,-,CASSAGGLDSPLHF
TRBV7-2,few,TRBJ2-1,-,CASSPQLATNEQFF
TRBV11-2,many,TRBJ2-7,TRBD1,CASSPGQGREQYF
TRBV7-2,many,TRBJ2-3,-,CASSLKGFTDTQYF
TRBV6-5,many,TRBJ2-3,TRBD2,CASSYSGSGGALLGTDTQYF
TRBV7-2,-,TRBJ2-1,TRBD1,CASSPAGTGHGEQFF
TRBV25-1,few,TRBJ1-3,-,CASSEFGESIYF
TRBV5-1,-,TRBJ2-1,TRBD2,CASSPSGRGYNEQFF
TRBV6-5,few,TRBJ1-5,TRBD1,CASSRMQGAGQPQHF
TRBV6-5,-,TRBJ1-1,-,CASSLTAMNTEAFF
TRBV5-1,few,TRBJ1-1,-,CASSSKGDGSTEAFF
TRBV24-1,few,TRBJ1-2,-,CATSEEGGRGYTF
TRBV4-2,many,TRBJ1-5,-,CASSQDPAGDQPQHF
TRBV20-1,many,TRBJ2-7,TRBD2,CSALNVYRGGGGSYEQYF
TRBV5-1,-,TRBJ2-5,-,CASSPFGGGAGETLYF
TRBV29-1,-,TRBJ1-2,-,CSVEGVLAGGYTF
TRBV7-3,-,TRBJ1-1,TRBD1,CASSPDGQAEAFF
TRBV6-2/TRBV6-3,few,TRBJ1-2,-,CASTPYQGRNYGYTF
TRBV6-5,few,TRBJ1-1,-,CASSYNIQDRRAFF
TRBV20-1,many,TRBJ2-4,-,CSARDTGISKNIQYF
TRBV29-1,-,-,TRBD2,CSVEDLTSGIHEQYF
TRBV4-3,-,TRBJ2-5,-,CASSQDRDRTVNQYF
TRBV20-1,-,TRBJ2-3,-,CSASGGYTQYF
TRBV20-1,-,TRBJ2-3,TRBD2,CSARDKTSGTDTQYF
TRBV9,once,TRBJ1-1,TRBD1,CVSSVGDRGREEMAFF
TRBV5-1,many,TRBJ1-4,TRBD1,CASSLVDRGGGKLFF
TRBV4-1,many,TRBJ2-1,TRBD2,CASSPQRGFNEQFF
TRBV7-3,many,TRBJ2-7,TRBD2,CASSPRSGGTYEQYF
TRBV12-3/TRBV12-4,many,TRBJ1-2,-,CASSLGGGARVSGYTF
TRBV29-1,-,TRBJ2-1,-,CSVEANTGIPYNEQFF
TRBV20-1,-,TRBJ2-7,-,CSARGAQGDSYEQYF
TRBV6-2/TRBV6-3,few,TRBJ2-7,TRBD2,CASSSGGPKNEQYF
TRBV6-6,-,TRBJ2-7,TRBD1,CASSYQGQDYEQYF
TRBV5-1,-,TRBJ1-1,-,CASSPPRVDTEAFF
TRBV6-2/TRBV6-3,many,TRBJ2-1,TRBD1,CASSIGQGYNEQFF